The 18 T cell receptor beta chains below were found in one sample sequenced in a study of blood T cell repertoires in COVID-19. Assay used: immunoSEQ multiplex PCR; TCRdb lists only in-frame clones, some missing. The sample yields roughly 280,000 clones, around 86% seen once. Sequencing was carried out using peripheral blood. Source of these receptors: a man in his forties with active or convalescent COVID-19.

J is TRBJ2-3 and V is TRBV24-1; TRBD2 agrees at 10 bases. This CDR3 is 16 amino acids long. J was trimmed by 1 base and V by 4 bases; bases with no gene match: 4. Germline V CDR1 and CDR2: KGHDR, SFDVKD. The CDR3 here is CATSDLLAGGTDTQYF. The CDR3 bases are TGTGCCACCAGTGACCTTCTAGCGGGAGGCACAGATACGCAGTATTTT.

The V call is TRBV3-1 (or the pseudogene TRBV3-2), the J call TRBJ1-1; possible D gene TRBD1, 5 bases. Trimming removed 1 base from V and 0 bases from J, with 9 bases in between. The length of the CDR3 is 15 residues. Germline values: CDR1 LGHDT, CDR2 YNNKEL (reference sequence). CDR3 DNA: TGTGCCAGCAGCCAAGCGCAGGGAATGAACACTGAAGCTTTCTTT. It yields the protein CASSQAQGMNTEAFF.

The V call is TRBV5-1, the J call TRBJ2-3; 11 nucleotides line up with TRBD2. The length of the CDR3 is 17 residues. V was clipped by 0 bases and J by 2 bases; unmatched bases: 5. The germline CDR1 and CDR2 sequences are SGHRS and YFSETQ. The CDR3 reads CASSLAPTSGTTDTQYF. DNA for the CDR3: TGCGCCAGCAGCTTGGCCCCGACTAGCGGGACCACAGATACGCAGTATTTT.

CDR3 DNA sequence: TGTGCCAGCAGCCAGTGGGACAGAACCGGTAACTATGGCTACACCTTC. This encodes CASSQWDRTGNYGYTF. J is TRBJ1-2 and V is TRBV3-1 (or the pseudogene TRBV3-2), with 7 positions matching TRBD1. This CDR3 region has 16 residues. CDR1 is LGHDT and CDR2 is YNNKEL in the germline V gene (reference sequence). V trimming: 3 bases; J trimming: 1 base; junction bases outside the gene matches: 8.

This clone was recorded once. The rearrangement links TRBV6-5 to TRBJ1-6, with D perhaps matching TRBD1 (5 bases). V was pared by 10 bases and J by 9 bases, with 16 bases between. This CDR3 contains 13 residues. CDR1 is MNHEY and CDR2 is SVGAGI in the germline V gene. CDR3 DNA: TGTGCCACTAGTGGACCTAGGGGTTCACCCCTCCACTTT. As protein: CATSGPRGSPLHF.

The chain employs TRBV6-6 and TRBJ2-7; 7 bases align to TRBD1. Per the germline V gene, CDR1 is MNHNY and CDR2 is SVGAGI (reference sequence). V gave up 5 bases and J gave up 4 bases; unmatched junction bases: 8. The CDR3 length is 14 residues. In DNA, the CDR3 is TGTGCCAGCAGTCACGGGACAGAGATATACGAGCAGTACTTC. Its protein is CASSHGTEIYEQYF.

This clone was seen only a few times. V and J are TRBV23-1 and TRBJ2-7, with D perhaps TRBD1 (6 bases). TRBV23-1 carries the ORF label, with uncertain function. This CDR3 has 15 residues. V was clipped by 10 bases and J by 0 bases, with 19 bases between them. The CDR3 region has the DNA TGCGCCATTATAATCAGGGGTCCTAGCTCCTACGAGCAGTACTTC. This encodes CAIIIRGPSSYEQYF.

CDR3 protein: CASSLVGGQSTDTQYF. CDR3 bases: TGTGCCAGCAGCTTGGTCGGGGGGCAAAGCACAGATACGCAGTATTTT. The rearrangement links TRBV5-6 to TRBJ2-3, with D perhaps TRBD2 (7 bases). Germline V gene lookup returns CDR1 SGHDT and CDR2 YYEEEE. Trimming left V 0 bases short and J 0 bases short, with 11 bases between. CDR3 length: 16 amino acids.

The rearrangement links TRBV5-1 to TRBJ2-1, with TRBD1 as a possible D gene (5 bases). CDR3 size: 15 residues. CDR1 and CDR2 from the germline V gene are SGHRS and YFSETQ. V was cut by 0 bases and J by 4 bases, with 11 bases left in between. The CDR3 reads CASSLGRQTYNEQFF. The CDR3 region has the DNA TGCGCCAGCAGCTTGGGGCGACAGACGTACAATGAGCAGTTCTTC.

The chain couples TRBV11-2 to TRBJ1-2, with D unclear. The CDR3 spans 15 residues. V lost 0 bases and J lost 1, with 9 bases in between. The germline V gene has CDR1 SGHAT and CDR2 FQNNGV. CDR3 in DNA: TGTGCCAGCAGCTTAGAGTCAGCGCATAACTATGGCTACACCTTC. It translates to CASSLESAHNYGYTF.

For this clone: Different DNA sequences within this sample yield the same CDR3. The chain uses TRBV18 and TRBJ1-1, with D possibly matching TRBD1 (5 bases). CDR1 is KGHSH and CDR2 is LQKENI in the germline V gene. Trimming took off 2 bases at V and 1 base at J, with 5 bases between the two ends. The CDR3 runs 13 residues. The CDR3 region is CASSPGQNTEAFF. The CDR3 region has the DNA TGTGCCAGCTCACCAGGACAGAACACTGAAGCTTTCTTT.

The chain is built from TRBV5-4 and TRBJ2-7, with 12 bases fitting TRBD2. This CDR3 has 15 amino acids. J lost 7 bases, V lost 1 base, and 6 bases had no gene match. In germline, CDR1 is SGHNT, CDR2 YYREEE (reference sequence). The CDR3 bases are TGTGCCAGCAGCTTGTCGCTAGCGGGAGGGCTTGAGCAGTACTTC. It specifies CASSLSLAGGLEQYF. Variable domain in full (rest from reference TRBV5-4 and TRBJ2-7): ETGVTQSPTHLIKTRGQQVTLRCSSQSGHNTVSWYQQALGQGPQFIFQYYREEENGRGNFPPRFSGLQFPNYSSELNVNALELDDSALYLCASSLSLAGGLEQYFGPGTRLTVT.

The chain couples TRBV27 to TRBJ1-1; D uncertain. V lost 2 bases, J lost 4 bases, and 11 bases lay in between. This CDR3 is built from 14 residues. Germline assignment: CDR1 MNHEY and CDR2 SMNVEV (reference sequence). CDR3 residues: CASSLIQPGTEAFF. The CDR3 DNA reads as TGTGCCAGCAGTTTAATCCAGCCGGGCACTGAAGCTTTCTTT.

A few counts support this clone. The genes are TRBV30 and TRBJ2-2; 7 nucleotides line up with TRBD1. Germline CDR1 GTSNPN, CDR2 SVGIG (reference sequence). J gave up 5 bases and V 3 bases, and 6 bases lay outside the gene matches. This CDR3 comprises 14 residues. CDR3 DNA sequence: TGTGCCTGGAGGGATAGGGGGCAAACCGGGGAGCTGTTTTTT. Its protein product is CAWRDRGQTGELFF.

The chain couples TRBV19 to TRBJ1-2; unclear D gene. The CDR3 is made up of 11 amino acids. V was cut by 3 bases and J by 7 bases, with 6 bases left in between. The germline gives CDR1 LNHDA, CDR2 SQIVND (reference sequence). CDR3 DNA: TGTGCCAGTAGTATCCTAGGTGGCTACACCTTC. Translated, it gives CASSILGGYTF.

The chain employs TRBV6-2 or TRBV6-3 and TRBJ2-7; 9 bases are a match to TRBD1. The V gene end was trimmed by 6 bases and the J gene end by 6 bases; junction bases not matched to a gene: 12. The CDR3 runs to 15 residues. Germline loops: CDR1 MNHEY, CDR2 SVGEGT. CDR3 coding DNA: TGTGCCAGCAGCTCTAGGGCGACAGGGGGGCCCGAGCAGTACTTC. This encodes CASSSRATGGPEQYF.

The CDR3 DNA is TGTGCCAGCAGCTTCGGCGGGACAGGGAACACTGAAGCTTTCTTT. The encoded protein is CASSFGGTGNTEAFF. The V call is TRBV13, the J call TRBJ1-1, with 8 bases fitting TRBD1. J lost 1 base, V lost 3 bases, and 4 bases had no gene match. Germline CDR1 is PRHDT and CDR2 is FYEKMQ (reference sequence). This CDR3 is 15 amino acids long.

The chain has TRBV10-2 and TRBJ1-1, with D perhaps matching TRBD1 (6 bases). V lost 2 bases and J lost 9, with 16 bases in between. The CDR3 runs to 14 residues. Germline V gene lookup returns CDR1 WSHSY and CDR2 SAAADI. CDR3 nucleotides: TGCGCCAGCAGTGAGACAGGGCCGGGCAGGAAAGCTTTCTTT. This encodes CASSETGPGRKAFF.